One and the same sample provided the 24 T cell receptor beta chains below, sequenced in a study of breast tumors, draining lymph nodes, adjacent tissues (TCRdb year 2016). The lymph node samples were taken from the axillary draining lymph nodes of breast cancer patients. The library was made by multiplex PCR. For sequencing, an Illumina HiSeq 2000 was employed. TCRdb passed the public sequencing reads through fastp at Q25 and MiXCR, retaining productive beta sequences. Each entry is one CDR3 protein sequence, shown with its most common DNA and genes. This sample comprises about 220,000 distinct CDR3 sequences, less than 35% of them detected only once. Approximately 3.6% of the sample rests with the top ten. Input material: axillary lymph node tissue. These receptors came from a female donor with breast cancer. Some clones in this sample may be carry-over from other donors' samples.

The chain joins TRBV6-5 to TRBJ2-5, with D perhaps matching TRBD2 (6 bases). From germline, CDR1 is MNHEY and CDR2 SVGAGI. CDR3 length: 16 amino acids. Between the trimmed V and J ends, which lost 0 bases and 0 bases, there was a span of 11 bases. The CDR3 here is CASSYSLAAYQETQYF. CDR3 coding DNA: TGTGCCAGCAGTTACTCCTTAGCGGCGTACCAAGAGACCCAGTACTTC.

This clonotype was observed a few times. CDR3 amino acids: CASSFNLQSNTEAFF. The DNA of the CDR3 is TGTGCCAGCAGTTTCAACTTACAGTCGAACACTGAAGCTTTCTTT. The chain employs TRBV11-3 and TRBJ1-1, with D unresolved. Trimming stripped 6 bases from V and 1 base from J, with 15 bases between. The CDR3 length is 15 residues. The V gene's germline CDR1 is SGHNT and CDR2 YENEEA.

This chain joins TRBV28 and TRBJ1-5; D is ambiguous. The ends were cut back, 5 bases at V and 14 bases at J, with 13 bases in the middle. CDR3 length: 11 amino acids. Germline V lookup: CDR1 MDHEN, CDR2 SYDVKM. CDR3 in DNA: TGTGCCAGCAGTCTTAGGCGGTACGAGCATTTT. Protein product: CASSLRRYEHF.

Points on this clonotype: This may arise from a read error, as a much more abundant clone is one base away. The J gene is TRBJ2-1, the V gene TRBV9; 9 bases are shared with TRBD2. This CDR3 spans 18 amino acids. CDR1 and CDR2 from the germline V gene are SGDLS and YYNGEE. CDR3 DNA: TGTGCCAGCAGCGTAGTAGATAGCGGGAGTCACTCCTACAGTGAGCAGTTCTTC. Translating it yields CASSVVDSGSHSYSEQFF.

This clonotype has ten or more counts. The gene calls are TRBV7-8 and TRBJ2-7, with TRBD1 identical over 7 bases. The CDR3 length is 16 residues. The trim removed 2 bases at V and 4 bases at J, leaving 11 bases unmatched. The germline V gene has CDR1 SGHVS and CDR2 FQNEAQ. The CDR3 sequence: CASSLTMDRPGYEQYF. The CDR3, as DNA: TGTGCCAGCAGCTTAACTATGGACAGGCCAGGTTACGAGCAGTACTTC.

The chain's CDR3 is CASSSSGLAKNIQYF. In DNA, the CDR3 is TGTGCCAGCAGTTCCTCGGGGCTAGCCAAAAACATTCAGTACTTC. The J gene is TRBJ2-4, the V gene TRBV6-5, with D perhaps assigned TRBD1 or TRBD2 (5 bases each). The germline V and J ends were trimmed by 4 bases and 0 bases, with 10 bases remaining between them. This CDR3 comprises 15 residues. Germline CDR1 reads MNHEY; CDR2 reads SVGAGI.

Note on this clonotype: A much larger clone lies a single base off, so this may be a read error. The final CDR3 position lacks the conserved phenylalanine or tryptophan, pointing to a likely read error. This rearrangement joins TRBV9 to TRBJ1-2, with D maybe TRBD1 (5 bases). The CDR3 runs 13 residues. Per the germline V gene, CDR1 is SGDLS and CDR2 is YYNGEE. Trimming removed 3 bases from V and 8 bases from J, with 14 bases in between. Here the CDR3 reads CASSGTLGTGYTS. The CDR3 bases are TGTGCCAGCAGCGGGACTCTGGGGACGGGCTACACCTCC.

As concerns this clonotype: A much larger clone sits a single nucleotide away, making a read error possible. V gene TRBV28 combines with J gene TRBJ1-4; D not resolved. Germline V CDR1 and CDR2: MDHEN, SYDVKM. The length of the CDR3 is 12 residues. The CDR3 region is CGSSRLNEKLFF. The CDR3 bases are TGTGGCAGCAGCCGGCTCAATGAAAAACTGTTTTTT.

This clonotype was recorded many times. The chain couples TRBV5-8 to TRBJ1-4; D unresolved. V lost 3 bases to trimming and J lost 8 bases, with 11 bases between them. Germline assignment: CDR1 SGHTS and CDR2 YDEGEE. This CDR3 spans 13 amino acids. This CDR3 is CASSSGMGEKLFF. For the CDR3, the DNA is TGTGCCAGCAGCTCCGGGATGGGAGAAAAACTGTTTTTT.

This chain links TRBV7-2 with TRBJ1-5; tentatively, D is TRBD1 (5 bases). The V end lost 10 bases, the J end lost 3 bases, and 13 bases lay between the germline ends. This CDR3 has 13 amino acids. CDR1 and CDR2 from the germline V gene are SGHTA and FQGNSA. The CDR3 region has the DNA TGTGCCACCTCAGAAGGGACCAATCAGCCCCAGCATTTT. It specifies CATSEGTNQPQHF.

This clonotype was observed at least ten times. This sequence joins TRBV29-1 and TRBJ2-5; tentative D call: TRBD1 (5 bases). Between the trimmed V and J ends, which lost 4 bases and 5 bases, there was a span of 11 bases. The CDR3 runs to 12 residues. The V gene's germline CDR1 is SQVTM and CDR2 ANQGSEA. In DNA form, the CDR3 reads TGCAGCGTTGGTTCAGGGTTCGAGACCCAGTACTTC. Its protein product is CSVGSGFETQYF.

The V call is TRBV6-6, the J call TRBJ1-3; possible D gene TRBD1, 6 bases. The germline CDR1 and CDR2 sequences are MNHNY and SVGAGI (reference sequence). The CDR3 is 14 amino acids. With 7 bases removed from V and 1 base from J, the gap between germline ends came to 11 bases. The CDR3 here is CASIFRGSGNTIYF. CDR3 bases: TGTGCCAGCATCTTCAGGGGTTCTGGAAACACCATATATTTT.

With respect to this clonotype: This clone may be a read error of a much larger clone one base away. The V call is TRBV5-1, the J call TRBJ2-5; possible D gene TRBD2, 5 bases. Trimming cost V 5 bases and J 1 base, with 9 bases left between them. The V gene's germline CDR1 is SGHRS and CDR2 YFSETQ. This CDR3 region has 13 residues. CDR3 coding DNA: TGCGCCAGCAGTGTCCGGGGCCAAGAGACCCAGTACTTC. Amino acids: CASSVRGQETQYF.

The chain uses TRBV5-1 and TRBJ1-4; 8 nucleotides line up with TRBD1. The CDR3 length is 15 residues. V dropped 0 bases and J dropped 6; count of bases not matched to a gene: 4. Germline V gene data show CDR1 as SGHRS and CDR2 as YFSETQ. CDR3 bases: TGCGCCAGCAGCTTGGGGACAGGGCTAGATGAAAAACTGTTTTTT. Protein product: CASSLGTGLDEKLFF.

This chain joins TRBV28 and TRBJ1-2; D may be TRBD1 (6 bases). Germline CDR1 is MDHEN and CDR2 is SYDVKM. Trimming removed 8 bases at V and 5 bases at J, with 21 bases between. This CDR3 comprises 15 residues. CDR3 protein: CASGTRSETYYGYTF. CDR3 in DNA: TGTGCCAGCGGGACACGGAGTGAAACCTATTATGGCTACACCTTC.

As regards this clonotype: This sequence may be a read error, since a much larger clone differs from it by one base. This chain uses TRBV4-3 with TRBJ2-3; TRBD2 is a possible D gene (6 bases). Germline-derived CDR1 and CDR2 are LGHNA and YSLEER. V was shortened by 2 bases and J by 7 bases, with 10 bases between the two germline ends. The CDR3 covers 13 residues. In DNA, the CDR3 is TGCGCCAGCAGCCAAAATCGCGGGAATACGCAGTATTTT. Protein product: CASSQNRGNTQYF.

Ten or more counts support this clonotype. V is TRBV19 and J is TRBJ1-3; tentatively, D is TRBD1 (5 bases). V lost 7 bases, J lost 4 bases, and 11 bases lay in between. This CDR3 region has 13 residues. Germline V gene sequence: CDR1 LNHDA, CDR2 SQIVND (reference sequence). CDR3 nucleotides: TGTGCCAGTACCACCCGACAGGGAAACACCATATATTTT. Its protein is CASTTRQGNTIYF.

Remarks on this clonotype: Given a much more abundant clone one base away, this may be a read error. CDR3 sequence reads: CAAAPGIDQPQHF. The CDR3 bases are TGTGCCGCGGCGCCAGGGATCGATCAGCCCCAGCATTTT. The chain employs TRBV6-1 and TRBJ1-5; tentatively, D is TRBD1 (5 bases). Trimming took 11 bases from V and 5 from J, leaving 16 bases between them. There are 13 residues in the CDR3. From germline, CDR1 is MNHNS and CDR2 SASEGT.

The CDR3 spells CASSVGQGLGYNEQFF. The CDR3 bases are TGTGCCAGCAGTGTTGGACAGGGACTGGGATACAATGAGCAGTTCTTC. The chain recombines TRBV2 with TRBJ2-1, with 8 bases matching TRBD1. The germline V gene has CDR1 SNHLY and CDR2 FYNNEI. The CDR3 has 16 residues. Trimming at V came to 4 bases and at J to 4 bases, leaving 9 bases not matched to a gene.

This clonotype was counted a few times. One end of the junction is discordant with germline, which a read error may explain. The V gene is TRBV20-1, the J gene TRBJ2-1; 8 positions match TRBD2. Germline V CDR1 and CDR2: DFQATT, SNEGSKA (reference sequence). This CDR3 comprises 12 residues. In DNA form, the CDR3 reads TGCAGTGCTAGAGTAGCGGGATACGAGCCGTTCTTC. This gives the protein CSARVAGYEPFF.

The rearrangement links TRBV13 to TRBJ2-1; 11 bases are shared with TRBD2. The length of the CDR3 is 15 residues. The J segment lost 6 bases and the V segment lost 5 bases, leaving 6 bases of the junction unmatched. From germline, CDR1 is PRHDT and CDR2 FYEKMQ (reference sequence). The CDR3 coding sequence is TGTGCCAGCAGCATACTAGCGGGAGTGGTCAATGAGCAGTTCTTC. Translated, it gives CASSILAGVVNEQFF.

This clonotype was recorded many times. This chain links TRBV19 with TRBJ2-1, with no clear D. The CDR3 totals 14 residues. Germline V gene data show CDR1 as LNHDA and CDR2 as SQIVND (reference sequence). V shed 3 bases and J shed 0 bases, with 6 bases lying between them. The CDR3 DNA reads as TGTGCCAGTAGTATTAGCTCCTCCTACAATGAGCAGTTCTTC. Amino acids: CASSISSSYNEQFF.

The chain combines TRBV11-3 with TRBJ2-5; D perhaps matches TRBD1 (7 bases). Deletions cut 5 bases from V and 0 bases from J, with 10 bases between. Germline loops: CDR1 SGHNT, CDR2 YENEEA. The CDR3 contains 14 residues. In DNA, the CDR3 is TGTGCCAGCAGCCGGGGGACAGACCAAGAGACCCAGTACTTC. This translates into CASSRGTDQETQYF.

This clonotype was counted between two and nine times. The chain is built from TRBV30 and TRBJ2-5; the match to TRBD2 covers 9 bases. Germline CDR1 is GTSNPN and CDR2 is SVGIG (reference sequence). Losses at the gene ends were 2 bases for V and 4 bases for J; bases not matched to a gene: 11. The CDR3 sequence is 16 residues long. The CDR3 reads CAWSSSLSGSVETQYF. In DNA, the CDR3 is TGTGCCTGGAGTTCTAGTCTTAGCGGGAGTGTAGAGACCCAGTACTTC.